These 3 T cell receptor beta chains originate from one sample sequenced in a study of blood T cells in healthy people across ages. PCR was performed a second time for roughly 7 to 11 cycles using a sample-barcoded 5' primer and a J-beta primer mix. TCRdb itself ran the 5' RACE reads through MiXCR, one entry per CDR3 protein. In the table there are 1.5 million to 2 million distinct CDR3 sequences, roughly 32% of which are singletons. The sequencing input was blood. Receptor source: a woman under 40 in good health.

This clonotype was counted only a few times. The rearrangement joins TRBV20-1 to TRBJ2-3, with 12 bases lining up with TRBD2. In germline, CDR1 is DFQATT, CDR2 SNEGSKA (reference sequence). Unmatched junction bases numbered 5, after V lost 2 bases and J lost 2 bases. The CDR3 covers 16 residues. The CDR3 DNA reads TGCAGTGCTAGACCGGGACTAGCGGGCCTCACAGATACGCAGTATTTT. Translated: CSARPGLAGLTDTQYF.

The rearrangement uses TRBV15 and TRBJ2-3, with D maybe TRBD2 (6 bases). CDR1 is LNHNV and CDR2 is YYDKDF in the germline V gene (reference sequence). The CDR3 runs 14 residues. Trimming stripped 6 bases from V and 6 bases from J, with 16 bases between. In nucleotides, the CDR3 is TGTGCCACCAGGATTACGGAGGGCTACGATACGCAGTATTTT. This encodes CATRITEGYDTQYF. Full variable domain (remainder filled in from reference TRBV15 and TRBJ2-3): DAMVIQNPRYQVTQFGKPVTLSCSQTLNHNVMYWYQQKSSQAPKLLFHYYDKDFNNEADTPDNFQSRRPNTSFCFLDIRSPGLGDTAMYLCATRITEGYDTQYFGPGTRLTVL.

Here the CDR3 reads CASSLTASGSGEQFF. The CDR3 coding sequence is TGCGCCAGCAGCTTGACGGCTAGCGGGAGCGGTGAGCAGTTCTTC. The rearrangement joins TRBV5-1 to TRBJ2-1, with 10 bases fitting TRBD2. Germline CDR1 is SGHRS and CDR2 is YFSETQ. This CDR3 is 15 amino acids long. With 1 base clipped from V and 9 bases from J, the junction kept 7 bases outside the gene matches.